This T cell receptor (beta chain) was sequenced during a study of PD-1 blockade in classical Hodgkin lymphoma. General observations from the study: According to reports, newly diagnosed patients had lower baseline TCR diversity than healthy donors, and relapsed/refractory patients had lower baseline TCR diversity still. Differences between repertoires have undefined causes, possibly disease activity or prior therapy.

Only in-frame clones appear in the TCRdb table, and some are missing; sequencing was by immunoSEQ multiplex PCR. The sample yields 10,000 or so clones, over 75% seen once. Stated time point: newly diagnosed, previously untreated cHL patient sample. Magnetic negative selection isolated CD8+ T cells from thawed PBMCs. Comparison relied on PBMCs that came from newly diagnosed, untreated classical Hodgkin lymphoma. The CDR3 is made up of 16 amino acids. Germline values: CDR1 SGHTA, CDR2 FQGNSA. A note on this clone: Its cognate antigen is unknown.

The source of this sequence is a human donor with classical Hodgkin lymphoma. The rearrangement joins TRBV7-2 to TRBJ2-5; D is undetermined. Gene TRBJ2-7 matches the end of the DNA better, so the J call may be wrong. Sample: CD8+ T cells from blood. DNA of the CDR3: TGTGCCAGCAGCTCCCTAACCAGGACCGCCACCTACGAGCAGTACTTC. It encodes CASSSLTRTATYEQYF.